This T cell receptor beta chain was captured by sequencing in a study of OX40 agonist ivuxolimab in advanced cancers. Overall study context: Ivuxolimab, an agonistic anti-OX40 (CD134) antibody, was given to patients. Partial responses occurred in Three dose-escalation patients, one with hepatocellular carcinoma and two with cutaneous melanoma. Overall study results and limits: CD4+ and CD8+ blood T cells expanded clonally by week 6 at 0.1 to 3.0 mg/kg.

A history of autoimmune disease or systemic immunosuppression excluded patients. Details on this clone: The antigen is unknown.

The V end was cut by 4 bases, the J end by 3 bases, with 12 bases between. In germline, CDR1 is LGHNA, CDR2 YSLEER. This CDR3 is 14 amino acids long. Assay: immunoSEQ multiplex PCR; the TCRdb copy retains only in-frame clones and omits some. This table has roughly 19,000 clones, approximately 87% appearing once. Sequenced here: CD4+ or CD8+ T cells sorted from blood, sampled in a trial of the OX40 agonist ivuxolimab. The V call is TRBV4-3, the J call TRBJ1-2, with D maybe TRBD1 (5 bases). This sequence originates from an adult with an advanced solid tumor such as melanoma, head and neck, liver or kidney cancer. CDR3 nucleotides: TGCGCCAGCAGCCGCGTGGGGACCGACTATGGCTACACCTTC. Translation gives CASSRVGTDYGYTF.